Presented here are 28 T cell receptor beta chains from one specimen sequenced in a study of control samples from healthy donors and cancer patients. The assay was immunoSEQ multiplex PCR, and TCRdb's table has in-frame clones only and misses some. Among 100,000 to 150,000 clones, over 80% were seen once, and the ten largest hold approximately 0.57%. Sequencing input: PBMCs. These receptors came from a man older than 75 with head and neck cancer.

The genes are TRBV15 and TRBJ2-3; D is ambiguous. The length of the CDR3 is 14 residues. The ends were cut back, 0 bases at V and 1 base at J, with 5 bases in the middle. The germline CDR1 and CDR2 sequences are LNHNV and YYDKDF (reference sequence). CDR3 residues: CATSRDAGTDTQYF. The CDR3 region has the DNA TGTGCCACCAGCAGAGATGCGGGCACAGATACGCAGTATTTT.

V and J are TRBV25-1 and TRBJ2-7, with 8 bases aligning to TRBD2. J gave up 0 bases and V 2 bases, and 3 bases lay outside the gene matches. The CDR3 loop spans 15 amino acids. Germline CDR1 reads MGHDK; CDR2 reads SYGVNS. CDR3 in amino acids: CASSEGSGGSYEQYF. CDR3 nucleotide sequence: TGTGCCAGCAGTGAAGGAAGCGGGGGCTCCTACGAGCAGTACTTC.

This clone was observed a single time. This chain connects TRBV6-5 to TRBJ1-2; D gene uncertain. The CDR3 consists of 12 residues. Germline CDR1 is MNHEY and CDR2 is SVGAGI. Trimming shortened V by 8 bases and J by 6 bases, and 13 bases separated the two germline ends. The DNA of the CDR3 is TGTGCCAGCCGCCCGGGAGGAAATGGCTACACCTTC. This gives the protein CASRPGGNGYTF.

This chain links TRBV12-3 or TRBV12-4 with TRBJ2-7, with D tentatively TRBD1 (6 bases). The CDR3 has 13 amino acids. The V gene lost 3 bases and the J gene lost 3 bases, with 9 bases spanning the gap. CDR3: CASSFDRSYEQYF. The CDR3 coding sequence is TGTGCCAGCAGTTTTGACAGGAGCTACGAGCAGTACTTC.

The V gene is TRBV4-1, the J gene TRBJ2-3, with D tentatively TRBD2 (6 bases). The V end was cut by 8 bases, the J end by 2 bases, with 17 bases between. Germline V gene lookup returns CDR1 MGHRA and CDR2 YSYEKL. The length of the CDR3 is 15 residues. The CDR3 is CASSMGLTYTDTQYF. In nucleotides, the CDR3 is TGCGCCAGCTCGATGGGACTGACGTACACAGATACGCAGTATTTT.

The J gene is TRBJ2-3, the V gene TRBV30, with 11 bases identical to TRBD2. Per germline, CDR1 GTSNPN and CDR2 SVGIG (reference sequence). V gave up 5 bases and J gave up 6 bases; unmatched junction bases: 10. CDR3 length: 15 residues. The CDR3 DNA sequence: TGTGCCTGGTCCCTAGCGGGAGGACTTTTGGATACGCAGTATTTT. Translating it yields CAWSLAGGLLDTQYF.

The chain links TRBV2 to TRBJ1-4, with 7 positions matching TRBD1. After removal of 5 bases from V and 5 bases from J, the junction contained 8 bases not matched to a gene. CDR3 length: 15 amino acids. Germline V gene data show CDR1 as SNHLY and CDR2 as FYNNEI. The CDR3 protein is CASSPRTGINEKLFF. CDR3 nucleotide sequence: TGTGCCAGCAGTCCCAGGACAGGAATAAATGAAAAACTGTTTTTT.

The rearrangement links TRBV28 to TRBJ1-6; TRBD1 matches 7 bases. CDR3 length: 15 amino acids. With 6 bases clipped from V and 6 bases from J, the junction kept 8 bases outside the gene matches. CDR1 and CDR2 from the germline V gene are MDHEN and SYDVKM. CDR3 sequence reads: CASSQETGINSPLHF. The CDR3 DNA follows: TGTGCCAGCAGCCAAGAGACAGGGATTAATTCACCCCTCCACTTT.

This chain links TRBV6-5 with TRBJ2-7; 9 nucleotides match TRBD1. Germline values: CDR1 MNHEY, CDR2 SVGAGI. This CDR3 spans 13 amino acids. V lost 7 bases, J lost 4 bases, and 5 bases stayed unmatched. In DNA form, the CDR3 reads TGTGCCAGCAACACAGGGGGCTCGTACGAGCAGTACTTC. The encoded protein is CASNTGGSYEQYF.

The chain uses TRBV18 and TRBJ1-4; D unclear. V gave up 0 bases and J gave up 5 bases, with 7 bases separating them. This CDR3 is 14 amino acids long. Germline lookup yields CDR1 KGHSH and CDR2 LQKENI. CDR3 DNA sequence: TGTGCCAGCTCACCACCAAGTGAAAATGAAAAACTGTTTTTT. This translates into CASSPPSENEKLFF.

This clone was seen more than once but under ten times. The gene calls are TRBV5-1 and TRBJ2-7, with D perhaps TRBD2 (5 bases). The CDR3 runs to 15 residues. CDR1 SGHRS and CDR2 YFSETQ come from the germline V gene. Trimming shortened V by 4 bases and J by 0 bases, and 14 bases separated the two germline ends. The CDR3: CASSLLGGPSYEQYF. For the CDR3, the DNA is TGCGCCAGCAGCCTGCTCGGCGGGCCCTCCTACGAGCAGTACTTC.

The chain carries TRBV5-8 and TRBJ2-7; D gene ambiguous. The CDR3 is 12 amino acids. Trimming took 1 base from V and 3 from J, leaving 5 bases between them. The germline gives CDR1 SGHTS, CDR2 YDEGEE. CDR3 residues: CASSLMGYEQYF. The CDR3, as DNA: TGTGCCAGCAGCTTGATGGGCTACGAGCAGTACTTC.

V usage is TRBV6-2 or TRBV6-3 and J usage is TRBJ2-5; D is uncertain. V was shortened by 0 bases and J by 3 bases, with 8 bases between the two germline ends. The germline CDR1 and CDR2 sequences are MNHEY and SVGEGT. The CDR3 length is 14 residues. The CDR3 spells CASSYSSPEETQYF. The DNA of the CDR3 is TGTGCCAGCAGTTACTCGTCACCAGAAGAGACCCAGTACTTC.

The rearrangement links TRBV29-1 to TRBJ2-1; D gene ambiguous. CDR1 and CDR2 (germline): SQVTM, ANQGSEA. V lost 2 bases, J lost 0 bases, and 5 bases lay in between. CDR3 length: 13 amino acids. CDR3 DNA: TGCAGCGTTGAACCAAGCTCCTACAATGAGCAGTTCTTC. The encoded protein is CSVEPSSYNEQFF.

In this sample, this clone turned up a few times. The V gene is TRBV29-1, the J gene TRBJ2-1, with no clear D. The CDR3 has 14 residues. CDR1 SQVTM and CDR2 ANQGSEA come from the germline V gene. V dropped 3 bases and J dropped 10 bases, with 19 bases sitting between them. CDR3 bases: TGCAGCGTTGAGTTAGAGGTGGCCGCCGGGGAGCAGTTCTTC. Residues: CSVELEVAAGEQFF.

The chain links TRBV9 to TRBJ2-2; D is uncertain. The CDR3 spans 14 residues. Trimming removed 0 bases at V and 1 base at J, with 4 bases between. Germline assignment: CDR1 SGDLS and CDR2 YYNGEE. The CDR3 loop reads CASSVDLNTGELFF. CDR3 bases: TGTGCCAGCAGCGTAGATCTGAACACCGGGGAGCTGTTTTTT.

This sequence joins TRBV3-1 (or the pseudogene TRBV3-2) and TRBJ2-1; no reliable D call. CDR3 length: 15 residues. V was trimmed by 0 bases and J by 3 bases, leaving 9 bases between them. Per germline, CDR1 LGHDT and CDR2 YNNKEL (reference sequence). CDR3 sequence: CASSQDANIYNEQFF. The CDR3 region has the DNA TGTGCCAGCAGCCAAGATGCCAACATCTACAATGAGCAGTTCTTC.

The rearrangement links TRBV6-5 to TRBJ2-2; D is perhaps TRBD2 (7 bases). Germline V lookup: CDR1 MNHEY, CDR2 SVGAGI. With 0 bases removed from V and 5 bases from J, the gap between germline ends came to 13 bases. The CDR3 is 16 amino acids. CDR3 residues: CASSYSGGGGTGELFF. CDR3 sequence (DNA): TGTGCCAGCAGTTACTCGGGGGGGGGCGGGACCGGGGAGCTGTTTTTT.

The V and J genes are TRBV7-2 and TRBJ2-6; perhaps D is TRBD1 or TRBD2 (6 bases each). This CDR3 spans 16 amino acids. The V gene lost 5 bases and the J gene lost 0 bases, with 11 bases spanning the gap. From germline, CDR1 is SGHTA and CDR2 FQGNSA. This CDR3 is CASSPRGHSGANVLTF. The CDR3 coding sequence is TGTGCCAGCAGCCCCCGGGGGCACTCTGGGGCCAACGTCCTGACTTTC.

V and J are TRBV24-1 and TRBJ2-3; either TRBD1 or TRBD2 may fit D (5 bases each). V lost 5 bases, J lost 4 bases, and 12 bases lay in between. The CDR3 runs 14 residues. Germline V gene lookup returns CDR1 KGHDR and CDR2 SFDVKD. The DNA of the CDR3 is TGTGCCACCAGTGTAGGGGAGACCGCAGATACGCAGTATTTT. Encoded protein: CATSVGETADTQYF.

The rearrangement uses TRBV19 and TRBJ1-5; no firm D call. The CDR3 extends over 12 amino acids. Trimming pared 4 bases from V and 13 bases from J, leaving 14 bases between. Per the germline V gene, CDR1 is LNHDA and CDR2 is SQIVND (reference sequence). The CDR3 reads CASSTTGLVQHF. The CDR3 DNA sequence: TGTGCCAGTAGTACCACGGGGTTGGTTCAGCATTTT. The full variable domain, rest sourced from reference TRBV19 and TRBJ1-5, is DGGITQSPKYLFRKEGQNVTLSCEQNLNHDAMYWYRQDPGQGLRLIYYSQIVNDFQKGDIAEGYSVSREKKESFPLTVTSAQKNPTAFYLCASSTTGLVQHFGDGTRLSIL.

The rearrangement links TRBV6-5 to TRBJ1-1; D is undetermined. The CDR3 length is 16 residues. V was clipped by 2 bases and J by 2 bases, with 15 bases between them. Looked up from germline, CDR1 is MNHEY and CDR2 is SVGAGI. The CDR3 bases are TGTGCCAGCAGTTACGTTCTGGGTCCCTTAAACACTGAAGCTTTCTTT. Translation: CASSYVLGPLNTEAFF.

The V and J genes are TRBV2 and TRBJ1-6, with D perhaps matching TRBD1 (5 bases). The CDR3 has 15 amino acids. Trimming left V 6 bases short and J 5 bases short, with 14 bases between. Germline values: CDR1 SNHLY, CDR2 FYNNEI. The CDR3 nucleotides are TGTGCCAGCAGGGGGGTAGTGCTTAATAATTCACCCCTCCACTTT. This encodes CASRGVVLNNSPLHF. Combining the CDR3 with reference TRBV2 and TRBJ1-6 gives the whole variable domain EPEVTQTPSHQVTQMGQEVILRCVPISNHLYFYWYRQILGQKVEFLVSFYNNEISEKSEIFDDQFSVERPDGSNFTLKIRSTKLEDSAMYFCASRGVVLNNSPLHFGNGTRLTVT.

This clone was counted once. As DNA, the CDR3 is TGTGCCAGCAGTCAAGGCCCGGGACCTTGGAACACCGGGGAGCTGTTTTTT. Protein product: CASSQGPGPWNTGELFF. The V and J genes are TRBV27 and TRBJ2-2; either TRBD1 or TRBD2 may fit D (5 bases each). Trimming removed 5 bases from V and 1 base from J, with 17 bases in between. Per germline, CDR1 MNHEY and CDR2 SMNVEV (reference sequence). The CDR3 runs to 17 residues.

This clone was detected once. This chain uses TRBV5-4 with TRBJ2-7; no definite D call. The CDR3 contains 16 residues. Germline V CDR1 and CDR2: SGHNT, YYREEE (reference sequence). With 5 bases removed from V and 2 bases from J, the gap between germline ends came to 20 bases. The CDR3 DNA is TGTGCCAGCAGTATCCTCCCGCATGGCACACCCTACGAGCAGTACTTC. This encodes CASSILPHGTPYEQYF.

The chain joins TRBV11-2 to TRBJ1-1; D not resolved. The germline gives CDR1 SGHAT, CDR2 FQNNGV. Between the trimmed V and J ends, which lost 7 bases and 4 bases, there was a span of 13 bases. The CDR3 spans 13 residues. The CDR3 region has the DNA TGTGCCAGCATCGCCGAGCCCGCCACTGAAGCTTTCTTT. It encodes CASIAEPATEAFF.

The rearrangement joins TRBV20-1 to TRBJ2-7; no reliable D call. The CDR3 is 11 amino acids. V shed 0 bases and J shed 7 bases, with 7 bases lying between them. CDR1 and CDR2 from the germline V gene are DFQATT and SNEGSKA (reference sequence). The CDR3 protein is CSARDPEEQYF. For the CDR3, the DNA is TGCAGTGCTAGAGATCCGGAGGAGCAGTACTTC.

The J gene is TRBJ2-7, the V gene TRBV1; TRBD2, the table's D call, lacks a check against the DNA. TRBV1 is marked as a pseudogene. The CDR3 is 17 residues long. The CDR3 sequence is CTSSRLAGGPSSYEQYF. The CDR3 DNA reads TGCACCAGCAGCCGGCTAGCGGGAGGGCCGAGCTCCTACGAGCAGTACTTC.